These 21 T cell receptor beta chains share one sample of origin, sequenced in a study of beta chain features in type 1 diabetes. Expressed TCRB transcripts were sequenced after all isolated RNA was converted to cDNA. Here immunoSEQ multiplex PCR was the method, and the copy in TCRdb shows in-frame clones only, minus some. The table includes about 290,000 clones, approximately 8.1% detected once. The sample taken for sequencing was central memory CD4+ T cells from blood. Every receptor here comes from a woman in her late teens or twenties in good health.

The chain uses TRBV6-6 and TRBJ1-2, with a weak D call TRBD1 (6 bases). This CDR3 comprises 15 residues. Trimming removed 6 bases from V and 3 bases from J, with 17 bases in between. The V gene's germline CDR1 is MNHNY and CDR2 SVGAGI (reference sequence). CDR3 DNA: TGTGCCAGCAGGTCCCCCAGGGGAAGCTACTATGGCTACACCTTC. This codes for CASRSPRGSYYGYTF.

V is TRBV7-9 and J is TRBJ1-2; D perhaps matches TRBD1 (5 bases). This CDR3 is 12 amino acids long. CDR1 and CDR2 (germline): SEHNR, FQNEAQ (reference sequence). Deletions cut 1 base from V and 7 bases from J, with 7 bases between. The CDR3 coding sequence is TGTGCCAGCAGCTTAGAAACAGGTGGCTACACCTTC. It yields the protein CASSLETGGYTF.

This clone was found a few times. V gene TRBV7-2 combines with J gene TRBJ2-7; D possibly corresponds to TRBD2 (5 bases). V was trimmed by 3 bases and J by 2 bases, leaving 11 bases between them. The CDR3 loop spans 14 amino acids. Germline V gene data show CDR1 as SGHTA and CDR2 as FQGNSA. The CDR3 loop reads CASSFGITAYEQYF. DNA of the CDR3: TGTGCCAGCAGCTTCGGGATTACCGCCTACGAGCAGTACTTC.

The chain uses TRBV9 and TRBJ2-1, with D possibly being TRBD2 (6 bases). Trimming cost V 0 bases and J 5 bases, with 6 bases left between them. The CDR3 runs 13 residues. Germline V gene lookup returns CDR1 SGDLS and CDR2 YYNGEE. The CDR3 reads CASSVGGNNEQFF. In DNA, the CDR3 is TGTGCCAGCAGCGTAGGCGGGAACAATGAGCAGTTCTTC.

V usage is TRBV15 and J usage is TRBJ1-4, with 7 bases identical to TRBD1. The CDR3 length is 14 residues. CDR1 LNHNV and CDR2 YYDKDF come from the germline V gene (reference sequence). After removal of 8 bases from V and 7 bases from J, the junction contained 10 bases not matched to a gene. CDR3 DNA sequence: TGTGCCACCGCTCCCGACAGGGTTTTTGAAAAACTGTTTTTT. It encodes CATAPDRVFEKLFF.

This clone occurred a few times. The chain employs TRBV11-3 and TRBJ2-3, with 10 bases lining up with TRBD1. V dropped 9 bases and J dropped 5; count of bases not matched to a gene: 8. CDR3 size: 14 residues. CDR1 SGHNT and CDR2 YENEEA come from the germline V gene. The CDR3 nucleotides are TGTGCCAGTTCAGACAGGGGGCAGGGAGATACGCAGTATTTT. Protein product: CASSDRGQGDTQYF.

The rearrangement joins TRBV5-4 to TRBJ2-7, with D possibly being TRBD2 (5 bases). This CDR3 has 15 amino acids. CDR1 and CDR2 from the germline V gene are SGHNT and YYREEE (reference sequence). V dropped 3 bases and J dropped 7 bases, with 20 bases sitting between them. The CDR3 reads CASSSDPTTDREQYF. The CDR3 nucleotides are TGTGCCAGCAGCTCGGACCCGACTACGGATCGGGAGCAGTACTTC.

This clone was observed a handful of times. This chain links TRBV15 with TRBJ1-5; 9 bases map to TRBD1. This CDR3 is 15 amino acids long. With 1 base clipped from V and 8 bases from J, the junction kept 6 bases outside the gene matches. CDR1 LNHNV and CDR2 YYDKDF come from the germline V gene (reference sequence). The CDR3, as DNA: TGTGCCACCAGCAGAGGGGACAGGGAAAATAAGCCCCAGCATTTT. Its protein is CATSRGDRENKPQHF.

This clone was seen more than once but under ten times. The rearrangement joins TRBV7-2 to TRBJ2-7; TRBD2 matches at 10 bases. V dropped 2 bases and J dropped 7; count of bases not matched to a gene: 8. This CDR3 region has 15 residues. Per the germline V gene, CDR1 is SGHTA and CDR2 is FQGNSA. The CDR3 DNA reads TGTGCCAGCAGCTTAACCCTAGCGGGAGCTGTAGAGCAGTACTTC. Protein sequence: CASSLTLAGAVEQYF.

In this sample, this clone turned up a few times. The rearrangement links TRBV2 to TRBJ1-1; TRBD1 agrees at 7 bases. Germline CDR1 and CDR2: SNHLY and FYNNEI. V shed 6 bases and J 2 bases; nucleotides not matched to a gene: 9. The CDR3 is made up of 15 amino acids. CDR3 coding DNA: TGTGCCAGCAGGTGGGACAGATCTACCAACACTGAAGCTTTCTTT. This sequence encodes CASRWDRSTNTEAFF.

The sample holds a few counts of this clone. The J gene is TRBJ2-7, the V gene TRBV6-5; no clear D. Trimming cost V 5 bases and J 12 bases, with 17 bases left between them. This CDR3 region has 12 residues. Germline V gene data show CDR1 as MNHEY and CDR2 as SVGAGI. CDR3 protein: CASSTRVLRGYV. CDR3 coding DNA: TGTGCCAGCAGTACCCGGGTTTTAAGAGGGTACGTC.

This clone was observed many times. The genes are TRBV2 and TRBJ1-5; D gene uncertain. The V and J ends lost 1 base and 5 bases respectively, with 6 bases between them. CDR3 length: 13 residues. Germline loops: CDR1 SNHLY, CDR2 FYNNEI. The CDR3 region is CASSEGEYQPQHF. DNA of the CDR3: TGTGCCAGCAGTGAAGGGGAATATCAGCCCCAGCATTTT.

This clone has a handful of counts. The rearrangement uses TRBV28 and TRBJ1-6; tentative D call: TRBD1 (6 bases). Per the germline V gene, CDR1 is MDHEN and CDR2 is SYDVKM. V was shortened by 6 bases and J by 8 bases, with 11 bases between the two germline ends. The CDR3 has 13 amino acids. The CDR3 DNA is TGTGCCAGCAGAACAGGGATTCATTCACCCCTCCACTTT. This codes for CASRTGIHSPLHF.

Only a few counts were recorded for this clone. The chain combines TRBV9 with TRBJ2-5; TRBD1 agrees at 8 bases. CDR1 SGDLS and CDR2 YYNGEE come from the germline V gene. This CDR3 spans 15 amino acids. V lost 0 bases, J lost 4 bases, and 5 bases stayed unmatched. DNA of the CDR3: TGTGCCAGCAGCGTAGACGGACAGGGTAGAGAGACCCAGTACTTC. Its translation: CASSVDGQGRETQYF.

This clone was seen a few times. The chain uses TRBV29-1 and TRBJ2-7, with D perhaps matching TRBD1 (6 bases). This CDR3 contains 11 residues. V lost 6 bases and J 5 bases, leaving 11 bases between the germline ends. The germline CDR1 and CDR2 sequences are SQVTM and ANQGSEA. Here the CDR3 reads CSVSNRDEQYF. As DNA, the CDR3 is TGCAGCGTCTCTAACAGGGACGAGCAGTACTTC.

V usage is TRBV7-2 and J usage is TRBJ2-2; D is possibly TRBD1 (5 bases). The V end lost 2 bases, the J end lost 4 bases, and 11 bases lay between the germline ends. The CDR3 contains 15 residues. Germline V gives CDR1 SGHTA, CDR2 FQGNSA. CDR3: CASSLTGQTTGELFF. The CDR3 DNA follows: TGTGCCAGCAGCTTAACTGGACAAACCACCGGGGAGCTGTTTTTT.

There are a few counts of this clone. The chain links TRBV7-9 to TRBJ1-1; a possible D gene is TRBD1 (6 bases). V lost 5 bases to trimming and J lost 11 bases, with 18 bases between them. Germline CDR1 reads SEHNR; CDR2 reads FQNEAQ (reference sequence). The CDR3 consists of 13 residues. The CDR3 is CASSHYKQGSAFF. The CDR3 region has the DNA TGTGCCAGCAGCCACTACAAACAGGGAAGCGCTTTCTTT.

This clone has just a few counts. J is TRBJ2-1 and V is TRBV19, with TRBD1 identical over 11 bases. The CDR3 runs 16 residues. The germline V gene has CDR1 LNHDA and CDR2 SQIVND (reference sequence). Trimming took 3 bases from V and 3 from J; bases not matched to a gene: 4. CDR3 sequence: CASSIAGTGGYNEQFF. The DNA for the CDR3 is TGTGCCAGTAGTATCGCCGGGACAGGGGGCTACAATGAGCAGTTCTTC.

J is TRBJ2-1 and V is TRBV25-1, with 11 bases identical to TRBD2. CDR3 length: 15 residues. Trimming removed 1 base from V and 7 bases from J; junction bases left unmatched: 3. Germline-derived CDR1 and CDR2 are MGHDK and SYGVNS. CDR3 coding DNA: TGTGCCAGCAGTGAATCAACTAGCGGGAGTAATGAGCAGTTCTTC. It translates to CASSESTSGSNEQFF.

This clone was picked up a small number of times. This chain links TRBV4-2 with TRBJ2-2; D is undetermined. V was trimmed by 3 bases and J by 0 bases, leaving 11 bases between them. CDR1 and CDR2 (germline): LGHNA, YNFKEQ. The CDR3 sequence is 16 residues long. In nucleotides, the CDR3 is TGTGCCAGCAGCCAGCAGAGGTGGGCGAACACCGGGGAGCTGTTTTTT. This sequence encodes CASSQQRWANTGELFF.

For this clone: The same CDR3 also results from other DNA sequences found in this sample. This chain joins TRBV7-2 and TRBJ2-1, with 12 positions matching TRBD2. The CDR3 runs 14 residues. The junction had 5 bases not matched to a gene; V was cut back by 4 bases and J by 10 bases. Looked up from germline, CDR1 is SGHTA and CDR2 is FQGNSA. The CDR3 bases are TGTGCCAGCAGCTCCCGGACTAGCGGGGACGAGCAGTTCTTC. Encoded protein: CASSSRTSGDEQFF.